This passage covers 22 T cell receptor beta chains from one sample sequenced in a study of shared clonotypes between healthy human individuals (dated by TCRdb to 2020 to 2021). Library generation was performed with the immunoSEQ multiplex PCR assay. Sourced from immuneACCESS, this table was stored by TCRdb with only in-frame sequences that have V and J called. A share of the clones is absent; for the studies checked, an unresolved V gene accounts for under half, and the remainder has no known explanation. For this sample there are roughly 1 million clones; under 80% appear just once. Jointly, the top ten make up about 1.4% of the sample. Material for sequencing was memory CD4+ T cells sorted from blood. The cell subset or site label, read with the paper, signifies: CD45RA-negative fraction. These receptors came from a young man in good health.

This clone was seen a few times. This rearrangement joins TRBV30 to TRBJ2-7; possible D gene TRBD1, 6 bases. The germline V gene encodes CDR1 GTSNPN and CDR2 SVGIG (reference sequence). V lost 1 base and J 4 bases, leaving 14 bases between the germline ends. The CDR3 runs to 14 residues. DNA for the CDR3: TGTGCCTGGAGTGACACCGGGACAAATTACGAGCAGTACTTC. This gives the protein CAWSDTGTNYEQYF.

V gene TRBV5-4 combines with J gene TRBJ2-3; 13 positions match TRBD2. This CDR3 spans 16 amino acids. V trimming: 5 bases; J trimming: 5 bases; junction bases outside the gene matches: 8. Germline values: CDR1 SGHNT, CDR2 YYREEE (reference sequence). The CDR3 here is CASRPSGTSGEDTQYF. CDR3 in DNA: TGTGCCAGCAGACCGTCCGGGACTAGCGGGGAAGATACGCAGTATTTT.

This chain links TRBV11-1 with TRBJ2-4; 8 positions agree with TRBD1. Germline assignment: CDR1 SGHAT and CDR2 FQDESV (reference sequence). The CDR3 has 13 amino acids. Trimming at V came to 5 bases and at J to 8 bases, leaving 5 bases not matched to a gene. The CDR3 loop is CASSVDRGDIQYF. Here the CDR3 DNA reads TGTGCCAGCAGCGTTGACAGGGGAGACATTCAGTACTTC.

The chain uses TRBV28 and TRBJ2-7; TRBD1 matches 10 bases. Losses at the gene ends were 6 bases for V and 3 bases for J; bases not matched to a gene: 8. The CDR3 loop spans 15 amino acids. Germline V CDR1 and CDR2: MDHEN, SYDVKM. This CDR3 reads CASRFTTGGGYEQYF. The CDR3, as DNA: TGTGCCAGCAGGTTCACGACAGGGGGCGGCTACGAGCAGTACTTC.

This chain uses TRBV18 with TRBJ2-7; the D is unclear. Germline CDR1 KGHSH, CDR2 LQKENI. V lost 0 bases and J 5 bases, leaving 2 bases between the germline ends. The CDR3 runs to 11 residues. In DNA form, the CDR3 reads TGTGCCAGCTCACCACCAGACGAGCAGTACTTC. This codes for CASSPPDEQYF.

The chain employs TRBV6-6 and TRBJ1-5; D unresolved. Germline lookup yields CDR1 MNHNY and CDR2 SVGAGI (reference sequence). Trimming stripped 5 bases from V and 5 bases from J, with 10 bases between. This CDR3 is built from 13 residues. The CDR3 coding sequence is TGTGCCAGCAGTGGGGAAGATTATCAGCCCCAGCATTTT. This sequence encodes CASSGEDYQPQHF.

Turning to this clone: The same CDR3 arises from other DNA sequences in this sample as well. V gene TRBV9 combines with J gene TRBJ2-3; maybe TRBD2 (5 bases). This CDR3 is 16 amino acids long. The V and J ends lost 0 bases and 2 bases respectively, with 13 bases between them. Germline values: CDR1 SGDLS, CDR2 YYNGEE. In DNA form, the CDR3 reads TGTGCCAGCAGCGTAGGGGTCGGAGGTTTCACAGATACGCAGTATTTT. Protein product: CASSVGVGGFTDTQYF.

The chain joins TRBV5-1 to TRBJ2-1; 8 nucleotides line up with TRBD2. The germline V gene has CDR1 SGHRS and CDR2 YFSETQ. CDR3 length: 15 amino acids. J gave up 7 bases and V 4 bases, and 10 bases lay outside the gene matches. The CDR3 DNA reads TGCGCCAGCAGCCCGGGGGGGACGCCAACTAATGAGCAGTTCTTC. It is translated as CASSPGGTPTNEQFF.

The chain combines TRBV4-3 with TRBJ2-2; no firm D call. CDR1 LGHNA and CDR2 YSLEER come from the germline V gene. The CDR3 loop spans 16 amino acids. Trimming stripped 3 bases from V and 4 bases from J, with 15 bases between. CDR3 loop: CASSHTPQSATGELFF. In DNA form, the CDR3 reads TGCGCCAGCAGCCACACACCCCAGAGCGCCACCGGGGAGCTGTTTTTT.

The chain recombines TRBV5-5 with TRBJ1-1; D not resolved. Germline assignment: CDR1 SGHKS and CDR2 YYEKEE (reference sequence). CDR3 size: 14 residues. The germline V and J ends were trimmed by 4 bases and 1 base, with 11 bases remaining between them. The DNA of the CDR3 is TGTGCCAGCAGCCGAAAATTAGGGAACACTGAAGCTTTCTTT. It translates to CASSRKLGNTEAFF.

This clone was observed at least ten times. V and J are TRBV13 and TRBJ2-1, with 7 positions matching TRBD2. CDR3 length equals 15 residues. The V gene end was trimmed by 0 bases and the J gene end by 7 bases; junction bases not matched to a gene: 6. Germline CDR1 and CDR2: PRHDT and FYEKMQ (reference sequence). The CDR3 DNA is TGTGCCAGCAGCTTAGGCCCGGGAGGATGGAATGAGCAGTTCTTC. This encodes CASSLGPGGWNEQFF.

This chain connects TRBV6-1 to TRBJ2-7; possibly TRBD2 for D (6 bases). The CDR3 length is 15 residues. V gave up 6 bases and J gave up 3 bases, with 18 bases separating them. Germline-derived CDR1 and CDR2 are MNHNS and SASEGT. The CDR3 here is CASSFKWDGSYEQYF. For the CDR3, the DNA is TGTGCCAGCAGCTTTAAGTGGGACGGGAGCTACGAGCAGTACTTC.

The V gene is TRBV7-9, the J gene TRBJ2-4; TRBD2 aligns across 13 bases. Germline V gene data show CDR1 as SEHNR and CDR2 as FQNEAQ (reference sequence). The ends lost 5 bases at V and 2 bases at J; junction bases unmatched: 9. There are 18 residues in the CDR3. CDR3 nucleotide sequence: TGTGCCAGCAGCGGAGGACTAGCGGGAGTTCGGACCAAAAACATTCAGTACTTC. Its translation is CASSGGLAGVRTKNIQYF. Together with reference TRBV7-9 and TRBJ2-4, the CDR3 gives the full variable domain: DTGVSQNPRHKITKRGQNVTFRCDPISEHNRLYWYRQTLGQGPEFLTYFQNEAQLEKSRLLSDRFSAERPKGSFSTLEIQRTEQGDSAMYLCASSGGLAGVRTKNIQYFGAGTRLSVL.

CDR3 loop: CASSLGGEAGNTIYF. In DNA, the CDR3 is TGTGCCAGCAGCCTAGGAGGGGAAGCTGGAAACACCATATATTTT. The chain joins TRBV11-1 to TRBJ1-3; tentatively, D is TRBD1 (5 bases). This CDR3 contains 15 residues. V gave up 5 bases and J gave up 2 bases, with 13 bases separating them. Germline V gene lookup returns CDR1 SGHAT and CDR2 FQDESV (reference sequence). Filled out from reference TRBV11-1 and TRBJ1-3, the complete variable domain reads EAEVAQSPRYKITEKSQAVAFWCDPISGHATLYWYRQILGQGPELLVQFQDESVVDDSQLPKDRFSAERLKGVDSTLKIQPAELGDSAMYLCASSLGGEAGNTIYFGEGSWLTVV.

Comments on this clone: This CDR3 is also generated by other DNA sequences in the sample. The chain employs TRBV5-1 and TRBJ2-2; D is uncertain. Germline loops: CDR1 SGHRS, CDR2 YFSETQ. This CDR3 has 15 amino acids. Deletions cut 0 bases from V and 0 bases from J, with 6 bases between. CDR3 sequence (DNA): TGCGCCAGCAGCTTGGCCCCCCCGAACACCGGGGAGCTGTTTTTT. Encoded protein: CASSLAPPNTGELFF.

V usage is TRBV6-6 and J usage is TRBJ1-1; D not resolved. The CDR3 spans 13 residues. Germline CDR1 reads MNHNY; CDR2 reads SVGAGI (reference sequence). V lost 6 bases and J lost 5, with 13 bases in between. The CDR3 nucleotides are TGTGCCAGCAGCTCCGGGTCGTGGACTGAAGCTTTCTTT. It translates to CASSSGSWTEAFF.

The V gene is TRBV30, the J gene TRBJ2-7; TRBD2 might be the D (6 bases). V dropped 5 bases and J dropped 7 bases, with 21 bases sitting between them. Germline assignment: CDR1 GTSNPN and CDR2 SVGIG (reference sequence). This CDR3 spans 14 amino acids. CDR3: CAWLTGGPLLEQYF. CDR3 nucleotides: TGTGCCTGGCTAACCGGGGGACCCCTCTTGGAGCAGTACTTC. Looking up the rest from reference TRBV30 and TRBJ2-7 gives the full variable domain: SQTIHQWPATLVQPVGSPLSLECTVEGTSNPNLYWYRQAAGRGLQLLFYSVGIGQISSEVPQNLSASRPQDRQFILSSKKLLLSDSGFYLCAWLTGGPLLEQYFGPGTRLTVT.

The CDR3 loop is CASGGGAGGRRDTQYF. The CDR3 region has the DNA TGTGCCAGCGGAGGAGGAGCGGGGGGGCGGAGAGATACGCAGTATTTT. The chain joins TRBV2 to TRBJ2-3, with TRBD2 matching over 10 bases. With V trimmed by 8 bases and J by 5 bases, 13 bases remained unmatched. CDR1 is SNHLY, CDR2 FYNNEI, per germline. CDR3 length equals 16 residues.

A note on this clone: Other nucleotide sequences in the sample specify the same CDR3. The J gene is TRBJ1-1, the V gene TRBV6-5; 8 bases fit TRBD1. Trimming took 6 bases from V and 4 from J; bases not matched to a gene: 4. The CDR3 totals 13 residues. Germline V gives CDR1 MNHEY, CDR2 SVGAGI. The CDR3 loop reads CASRGDRTTEAFF. The CDR3 nucleotides read TGTGCCAGCAGGGGGGACAGGACCACTGAAGCTTTCTTT.

The V gene is TRBV27, the J gene TRBJ1-5, with D possibly matching TRBD1 (5 bases). The CDR3 totals 13 residues. Germline loops: CDR1 MNHEY, CDR2 SMNVEV (reference sequence). V was cut by 2 bases and J by 15 bases, with 17 bases left in between. CDR3 DNA sequence: TGTGCCAGCAGTTTAACAGCCGGGTCAGGGATGCATTTT. Translation gives CASSLTAGSGMHF.

This chain uses TRBV4-2 with TRBJ2-7; D is ambiguous. V lost 0 bases and J lost 6, with 15 bases in between. The CDR3 consists of 15 residues. Germline lookup yields CDR1 LGHNA and CDR2 YNFKEQ. This CDR3 is CASSQDRVEGREQYF. The CDR3 DNA reads TGTGCCAGCAGCCAAGATCGGGTAGAAGGGCGCGAGCAGTACTTC.

The chain's CDR3 is CASSPPAGWEHNEQFF. The CDR3 region has the DNA TGTGCCAGCTCACCACCCGCGGGTTGGGAGCACAATGAGCAGTTCTTC. V and J are TRBV18 and TRBJ2-1; D possibly corresponds to TRBD2 (5 bases). From germline, CDR1 is KGHSH and CDR2 LQKENI. The CDR3 sequence is 16 residues long. Trimming took off 0 bases at V and 5 bases at J, with 14 bases between the two ends.